The subject of this entry is one T cell receptor beta chain. These data originate in a study of CD8 T cells in Susac syndrome. The RNA input was about 0.5 to 1 ug, and it was reverse transcribed with random hexamers. TCRdb passed the immunoSEQ multiplex PCR reads through MiXCR, listing each CDR3 protein once. This sample has under 150,000 distinct CDR3 sequences, with roughly 94% found just once. What was sequenced was CD4+ T cells from PBMCs. This clonotype originated in a human donor with Susac syndrome.

This CDR3 is CASSLTSGVWETQYF. CDR3 bases: TGTGCCAGCAGTCTGACTAGCGGGGTGTGGGAGACCCAGTACTTC. This chain connects TRBV28 to TRBJ2-5; TRBD2 matches 11 bases. From germline, CDR1 is MDHEN and CDR2 SYDVKM. J gave up 5 bases and V 5 bases, and 7 bases lay outside the gene matches. The CDR3 loop spans 15 amino acids.